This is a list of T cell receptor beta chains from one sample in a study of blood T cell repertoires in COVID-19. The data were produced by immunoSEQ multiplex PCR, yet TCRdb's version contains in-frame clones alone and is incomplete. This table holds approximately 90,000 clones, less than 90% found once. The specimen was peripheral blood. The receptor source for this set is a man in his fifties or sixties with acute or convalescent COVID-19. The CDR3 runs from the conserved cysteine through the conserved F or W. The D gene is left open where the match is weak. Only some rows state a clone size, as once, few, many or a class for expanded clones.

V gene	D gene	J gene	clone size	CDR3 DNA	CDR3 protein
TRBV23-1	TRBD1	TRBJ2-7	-	TGCGCCAGCAGTCAACCTGGGGGACAGGGCATTACCTACGAGCAGTACTTC	CASSQPGGQGITYEQYF
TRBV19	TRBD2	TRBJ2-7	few	TGTGCCAGTAGTATTCTCGGGGGGGACTCCTACGAGCAGTACTTC	CASSILGGDSYEQYF
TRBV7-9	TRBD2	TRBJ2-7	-	TGTGCCAGCAGCTTAGGTAGCGGGTCCTCCTACGAGCAGTACTTC	CASSLGSGSSYEQYF
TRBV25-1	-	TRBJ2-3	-	TGTGCCAGCAGCCCCAGGCCGGTGACTAACACAGATACGCAGTATTTT	CASSPRPVTNTDTQYF
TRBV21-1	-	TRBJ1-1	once	TGTGCCATTGGGACAGGGTGGCGGGGCACTGAAGCTTTCTTT	CAIGTGWRGTEAFF
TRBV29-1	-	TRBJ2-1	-	TGCAGCGTTACCGGGACAAGGTCCTACAATGAGCAGTTCTTC	CSVTGTRSYNEQFF
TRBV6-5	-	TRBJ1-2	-	TGTGCCAGCAGTAAACAGGGCACTAACTATGGCTACACCTTC	CASSKQGTNYGYTF
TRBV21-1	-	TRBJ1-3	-	TGTGCCAGCAGCAAGTCGCAGTCAAGCTCTGGAAACACCATATATTTT	CASSKSQSSSGNTIYF
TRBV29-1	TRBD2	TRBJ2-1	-	TGCAGCGTTGGACGGCTAGCGGGATCGCAGTTCTTC	CSVGRLAGSQFF
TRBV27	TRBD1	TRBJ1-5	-	TGTGCCAGCAGTTTAATGCACCCCGGGACAGGGGGTTCCAATCAGCCCCAGCATTTT	CASSLMHPGTGGSNQPQHF
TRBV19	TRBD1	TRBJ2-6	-	TGTGCCAGTAGTGACAGGGCCCCCAACGTCCTGACTTTC	CASSDRAPNVLTF
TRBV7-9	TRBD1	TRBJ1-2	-	TGTGCCAGCAGTTCAACCGGGACAGGGACGTCAGACTATGGCTACACCTTC	CASSSTGTGTSDYGYTF